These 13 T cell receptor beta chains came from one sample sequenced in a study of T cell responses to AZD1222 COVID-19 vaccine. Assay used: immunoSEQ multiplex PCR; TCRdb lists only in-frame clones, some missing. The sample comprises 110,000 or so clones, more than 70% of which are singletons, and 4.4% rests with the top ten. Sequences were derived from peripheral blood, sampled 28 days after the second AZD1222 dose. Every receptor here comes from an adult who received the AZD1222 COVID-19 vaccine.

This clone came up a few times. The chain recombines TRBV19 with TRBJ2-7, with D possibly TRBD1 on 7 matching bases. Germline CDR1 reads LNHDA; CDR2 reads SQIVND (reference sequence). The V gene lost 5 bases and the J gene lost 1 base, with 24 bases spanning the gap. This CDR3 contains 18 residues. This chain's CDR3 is CASSVAALDRDSSYEQYF. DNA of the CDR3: TGTGCCAGTAGTGTTGCTGCCTTAGACAGGGACTCGTCCTACGAGCAGTACTTC.

CDR3 sequence: CASSVPQRPTGTSGFEQFF. The CDR3 nucleotides are TGCGCCAGCAGTGTACCCCAACGCCCCACCGGGACTAGTGGGTTTGAGCAGTTCTTC. The chain combines TRBV10-2 with TRBJ2-1, with TRBD2 identical over 8 bases. Unmatched junction bases numbered 23, after V lost 4 bases and J lost 9 bases. CDR3 length equals 19 residues. Per the germline V gene, CDR1 is WSHSY and CDR2 is SAAADI.

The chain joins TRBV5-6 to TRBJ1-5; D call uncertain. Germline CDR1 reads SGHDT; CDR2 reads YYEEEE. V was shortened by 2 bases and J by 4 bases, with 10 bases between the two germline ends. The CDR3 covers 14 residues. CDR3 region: CASSFLHDNQPQHF. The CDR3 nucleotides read TGTGCCAGCAGCTTCCTACACGATAATCAGCCCCAGCATTTT.

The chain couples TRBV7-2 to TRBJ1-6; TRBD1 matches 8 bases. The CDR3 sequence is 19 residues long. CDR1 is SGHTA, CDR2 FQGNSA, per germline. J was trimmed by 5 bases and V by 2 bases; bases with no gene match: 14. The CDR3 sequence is CASSLTGGRGAGNNSPLHF. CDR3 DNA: TGTGCCAGCAGCTTAACAGGGGGGCGGGGGGCTGGGAATAATTCACCCCTCCACTTT.

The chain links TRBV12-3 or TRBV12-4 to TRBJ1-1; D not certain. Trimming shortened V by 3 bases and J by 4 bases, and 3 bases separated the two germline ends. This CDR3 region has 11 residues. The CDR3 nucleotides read TGTGCCAGCAGTTTTCGCACTGAAGCTTTCTTT. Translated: CASSFRTEAFF.

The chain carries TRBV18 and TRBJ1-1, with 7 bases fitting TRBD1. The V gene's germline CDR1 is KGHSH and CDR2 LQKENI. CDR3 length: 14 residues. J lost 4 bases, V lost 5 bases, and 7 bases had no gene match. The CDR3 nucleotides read TGTGCCAGCTCATCCCAGGGGGTGGTCACTGAAGCTTTCTTT. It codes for CASSSQGVVTEAFF.

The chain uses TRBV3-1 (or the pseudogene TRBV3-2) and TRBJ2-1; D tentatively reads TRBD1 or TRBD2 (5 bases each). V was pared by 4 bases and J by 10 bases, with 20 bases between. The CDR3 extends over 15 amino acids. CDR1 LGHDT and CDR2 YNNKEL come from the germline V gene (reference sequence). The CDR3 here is CASSRGLAHQGEQFF. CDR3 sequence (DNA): TGTGCCAGCAGCCGGGGGTTAGCGCATCAAGGCGAGCAGTTCTTC.

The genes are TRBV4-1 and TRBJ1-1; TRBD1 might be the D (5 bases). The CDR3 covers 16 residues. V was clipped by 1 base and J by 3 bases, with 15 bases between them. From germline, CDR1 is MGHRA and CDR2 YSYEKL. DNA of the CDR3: TGCGCCAGCAGCCAAGCAAAGGCGGGAGGGGACACTGAAGCTTTCTTT. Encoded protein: CASSQAKAGGDTEAFF.

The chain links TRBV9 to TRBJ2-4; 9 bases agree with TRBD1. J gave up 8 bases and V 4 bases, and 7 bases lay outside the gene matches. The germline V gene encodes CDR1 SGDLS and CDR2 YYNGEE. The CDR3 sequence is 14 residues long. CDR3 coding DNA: TGTGCCAGCAGCCCCCGACAGGGGGTGGACATTCAGTACTTC. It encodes CASSPRQGVDIQYF.

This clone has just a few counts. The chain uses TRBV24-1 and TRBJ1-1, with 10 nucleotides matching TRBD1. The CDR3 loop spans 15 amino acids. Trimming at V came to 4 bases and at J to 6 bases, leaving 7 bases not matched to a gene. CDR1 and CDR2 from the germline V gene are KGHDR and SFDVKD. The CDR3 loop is CATSEPGTGDPEAFF. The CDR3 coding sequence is TGTGCCACCAGTGAACCCGGGACAGGGGATCCTGAAGCTTTCTTT.

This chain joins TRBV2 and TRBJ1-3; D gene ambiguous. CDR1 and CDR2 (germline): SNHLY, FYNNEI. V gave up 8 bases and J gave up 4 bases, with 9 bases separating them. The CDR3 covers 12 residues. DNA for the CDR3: TGTGCCAGCTCGGTCAGGGGAAACACCATATATTTT. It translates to CASSVRGNTIYF.

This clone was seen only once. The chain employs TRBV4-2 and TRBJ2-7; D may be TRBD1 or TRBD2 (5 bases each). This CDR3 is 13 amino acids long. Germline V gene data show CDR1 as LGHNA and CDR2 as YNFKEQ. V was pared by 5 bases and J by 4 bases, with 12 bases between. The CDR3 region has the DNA TGTGCCAGCAGCTCCCGGGACCTATACGAGCAGTACTTC. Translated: CASSSRDLYEQYF.

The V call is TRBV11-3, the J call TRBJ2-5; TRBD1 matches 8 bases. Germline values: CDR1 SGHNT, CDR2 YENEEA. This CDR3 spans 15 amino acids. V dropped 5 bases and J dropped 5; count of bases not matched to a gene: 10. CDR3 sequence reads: CASSPQGVPSETQYF. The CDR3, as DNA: TGTGCCAGCAGCCCACAGGGGGTCCCGTCGGAGACCCAGTACTTC.